Listed below are T cell receptor beta chains from one sample, sequenced in a study of a mutant IDH1 vaccine in newly diagnosed glioma. Their antigen targets remain unknown. Data came from immunoSEQ multiplex PCR; TCRdb stores just in-frame clones and leaves some out. The table has roughly 56,000 clones, approximately 76% seen once. The sample consisted of PBMCs, taken from a glioma patient whose treatment included an IDH1 peptide vaccine. Receptors were obtained from a middle-aged woman with glioma. Some clones in this sample may be carry-over from other donors' samples. Both conserved end residues are trimmed from each CDR3.

v_call	j_call	cdr3_aa
TRBV29-1	TRBJ2-5	SVEGYSGALEQETQY
TRBV29-1	TRBJ2-5	SVRPLDGETQY
TRBV6-6	TRBJ1-5	ASRGGQGGQPQH
TRBV27	TRBJ1-5	ASSLSRGGNQPQH
TRBV7-2	TRBJ2-5	ASSLDQETQY
TRBV4-3	TRBJ2-7	ASSQGYRGAYEQY
TRBV12-5	TRBJ1-1	ASGLRHIHTEAF
TRBV4-3	TRBJ2-3	ASSQDLLGTDTQY
TRBV29-1	TRBJ2-2	SVELRGTGGGSGELF
TRBV25-1	TRBJ2-7	ASSGGFEQY
TRBV5-5	TRBJ1-5	ASSWSLYPSNQPQH
TRBV30	TRBJ1-1	AWSSPRGDLNTEAF
TRBV11-2	TRBJ2-7	ASSFNPRSYEQY
TRBV4-3	TRBJ1-1	ASSQGAPPLVTEAF
TRBV25-1	TRBJ1-2	ASSRTGNYGYT
TRBV27	TRBJ1-6	ASSLVGLRSPLH